This T cell receptor (beta chain) emerged from a study of cytomegalovirus exposure and HLA in healthy donors. Trimming removed 6 bases at V and 4 bases at J, with 10 bases between. CDR1 and CDR2 (germline): LGHNT, FRNRAP. The CDR3 covers 13 residues. Primers: 60 Vbeta forward and 13 Jbeta reverse. Data came from immunoSEQ multiplex PCR; TCRdb stores just in-frame clones and leaves some out. The top ten hold around 2% of the sample, which has 150,000 to 200,000 clones, 65% to 85% seen once. This TCR was sampled from a man between 18 and 29 years old in good health and CMV-seronegative. The chain links TRBV12-5 to TRBJ1-5; D possibly corresponds to TRBD1 (6 bases). The sequenced material came from PBMCs. As DNA, the CDR3 is TGTGCTAGTGGCCGGACAGAAAATCAGCCCCAGCATTTT. The encoded protein is CASGRTENQPQHF. Filled out from reference TRBV12-5 and TRBJ1-5, the complete variable domain reads DARVTQTPRHKVTEMGQEVTMRCQPILGHNTVFWYRQTMMQGLELLAYFRNRAPLDDSGMPKDRFSAEMPDATLATLKIQPSEPRDSAVYFCASGRTENQPQHFGDGTRLSIL.